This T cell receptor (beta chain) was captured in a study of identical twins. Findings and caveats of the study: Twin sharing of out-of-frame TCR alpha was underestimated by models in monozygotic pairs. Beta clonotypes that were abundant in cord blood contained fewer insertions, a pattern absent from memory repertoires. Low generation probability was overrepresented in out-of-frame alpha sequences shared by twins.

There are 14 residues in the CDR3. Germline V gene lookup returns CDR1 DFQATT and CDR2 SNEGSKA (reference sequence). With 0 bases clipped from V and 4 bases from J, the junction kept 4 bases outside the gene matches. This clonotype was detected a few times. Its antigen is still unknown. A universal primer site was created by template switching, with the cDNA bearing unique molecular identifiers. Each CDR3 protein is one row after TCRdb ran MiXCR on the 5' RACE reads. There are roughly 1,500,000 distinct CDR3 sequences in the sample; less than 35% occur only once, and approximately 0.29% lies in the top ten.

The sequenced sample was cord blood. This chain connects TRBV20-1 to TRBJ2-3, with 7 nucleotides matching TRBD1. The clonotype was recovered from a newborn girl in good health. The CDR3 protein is CSARDDRAADTQYF. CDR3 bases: TGCAGTGCTAGAGATGACAGGGCTGCAGATACGCAGTATTTT.